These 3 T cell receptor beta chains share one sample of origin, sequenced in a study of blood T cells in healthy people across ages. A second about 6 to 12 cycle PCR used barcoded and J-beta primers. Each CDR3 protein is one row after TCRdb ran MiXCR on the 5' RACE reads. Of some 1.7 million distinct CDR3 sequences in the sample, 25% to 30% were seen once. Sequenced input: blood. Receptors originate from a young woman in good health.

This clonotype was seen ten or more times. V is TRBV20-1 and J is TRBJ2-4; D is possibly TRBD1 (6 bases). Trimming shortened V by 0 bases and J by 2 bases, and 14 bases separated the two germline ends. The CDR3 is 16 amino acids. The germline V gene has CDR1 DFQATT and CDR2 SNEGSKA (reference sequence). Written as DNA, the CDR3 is TGCAGTGCTAGAGAGATAGACAGGACCACCAAAAACATTCAGTACTTC. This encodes CSAREIDRTTKNIQYF.

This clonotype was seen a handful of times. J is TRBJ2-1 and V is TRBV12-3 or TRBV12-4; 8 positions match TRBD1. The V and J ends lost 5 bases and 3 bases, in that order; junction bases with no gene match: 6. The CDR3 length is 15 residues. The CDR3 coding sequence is TGTGCCAGCAGTCCCTTTGGACAGGGCTACAATGAGCAGTTCTTC. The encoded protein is CASSPFGQGYNEQFF.

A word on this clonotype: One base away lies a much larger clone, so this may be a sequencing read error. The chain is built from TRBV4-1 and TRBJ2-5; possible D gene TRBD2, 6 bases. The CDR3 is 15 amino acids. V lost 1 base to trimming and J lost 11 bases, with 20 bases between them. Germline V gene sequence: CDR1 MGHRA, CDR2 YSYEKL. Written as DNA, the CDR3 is TGCGCCAGCAGCCAAGTGGGGGGATCCAACAATGAGCAGTACTTC. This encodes CASSQVGGSNNEQYF.